This paragraph reports one T cell receptor (beta chain). This sample is part of a study of T cell changes during pregnancy in multiple sclerosis. TCRdb keeps only in-frame clones here, not all; method: immunoSEQ multiplex PCR. The sample has around 69,000 clones; more than 80% are singletons. V was clipped by 6 bases and J by 3 bases, with 12 bases between them. From germline, CDR1 is ENHRY and CDR2 SYGVKD. CDR3 length: 13 amino acids. The chain joins TRBV10-3 to TRBJ2-7; D possibly corresponds to TRBD1 (6 bases). Sequenced here: peripheral blood, sampled in the second trimester of pregnancy. This receptor was obtained from a female donor in good health, enrolled as a control in a pregnancy study. The CDR3 protein is CAISPGQFYEQYF. As DNA, the CDR3 is TGTGCCATCAGCCCCGGACAGTTCTACGAGCAGTACTTC.